Each of the 24 T cell receptor beta chains below was sequenced from the same sample in a study of T cells in localized non-small cell lung cancer. The protocol was immunoSEQ multiplex PCR, while the TCRdb copy is restricted to in-frame clones and leaves out a portion. The repertoire holds roughly 39,000 clones, with around 87% as singletons. The sample consisted of peripheral blood, taken before any cancer treatment. Receptor source: a man aged 18 to 49 with stage I lung adenocarcinoma.

The genes are TRBV6-5 and TRBJ2-7, with D perhaps given as TRBD1 or TRBD2 (5 bases each). Per germline, CDR1 MNHEY and CDR2 SVGAGI. V dropped 5 bases and J dropped 3 bases, with 14 bases sitting between them. The CDR3 totals 14 residues. The DNA of the CDR3 is TGTGCCAGCAGTAGGGACGGAGACAACTACGAGCAGTACTTC. Its translation is CASSRDGDNYEQYF.

The rearrangement joins TRBV11-2 to TRBJ2-5, with D perhaps TRBD1 or TRBD2 (5 bases each). V was pared by 1 base and J by 5 bases, with 14 bases between. CDR3 length: 15 residues. CDR1 and CDR2 (germline): SGHAT, FQNNGV. CDR3 coding DNA: TGTGCCAGCAGCTTAGCGTGGGACCCAGGGGAGACCCAGTACTTC. It codes for CASSLAWDPGETQYF.

V usage is TRBV28 and J usage is TRBJ1-6; a weak D match, TRBD1 (6 bases). This CDR3 is 15 amino acids long. In germline, CDR1 is MDHEN, CDR2 SYDVKM. Trimming took off 6 bases at V and 8 bases at J, with 17 bases between the two ends. The CDR3 DNA reads as TGTGCCAGCAGAGGAACGGGGGCTTCTGATTCACCCCTCCACTTT. It codes for CASRGTGASDSPLHF. The full variable domain, in which reference TRBV28 and TRBJ1-6 provide the parts outside the CDR3, is DVKVTQSSRYLVKRTGEKVFLECVQDMDHENMFWYRQDPGLGLRLIYFSYDVKMKEKGDIPEGYSVSREKKERFSLILESASTNQTSMYLCASRGTGASDSPLHFGNGTRLTVT.

The chain's CDR3 is CASSHFEGNTEAFF. The DNA of the CDR3 is TGCGCCAGCAGTCACTTCGAGGGAAACACTGAAGCTTTCTTT. The chain joins TRBV23-1 to TRBJ1-1; unclear D gene. TRBV23-1 is known as an ORF, though its function is uncertain. This CDR3 spans 14 amino acids. Trimming took 3 bases from V and 2 from J, leaving 10 bases between them.

The sample holds one count of this clone. This chain joins TRBV7-9 and TRBJ1-2, with TRBD1 as a possible D gene (5 bases). Germline V CDR1 and CDR2: SEHNR, FQNEAQ (reference sequence). The CDR3 runs 14 residues. V was trimmed by 8 bases and J by 0 bases, leaving 13 bases between them. CDR3: CASFGGISNYGYTF. The CDR3 DNA reads TGTGCCAGCTTCGGGGGAATTTCTAACTATGGCTACACCTTC.

The chain carries TRBV7-2 and TRBJ2-1; D remains unclear. This CDR3 is built from 13 residues. Germline lookup yields CDR1 SGHTA and CDR2 FQGNSA. The V and J ends lost 3 bases and 8 bases respectively, with 11 bases between them. DNA for the CDR3: TGTGCCAGCAGCTTTGACTTTGGGTATGAGCAGTTCTTC. It translates to CASSFDFGYEQFF.

This clone occurred once. The chain is built from TRBV19 and TRBJ2-1, with D maybe TRBD1 (6 bases). The germline V gene encodes CDR1 LNHDA and CDR2 SQIVND (reference sequence). This CDR3 is built from 15 residues. Deletions cut 4 bases from V and 3 bases from J, with 13 bases between. The CDR3 loop reads CASSTGQTDYNEQFF. Here the CDR3 DNA reads TGTGCCAGTAGTACTGGACAGACAGACTACAATGAGCAGTTCTTC.

This sequence joins TRBV12-5 and TRBJ2-2, with TRBD2 matching over 7 bases. Germline V CDR1 and CDR2: LGHNT, FRNRAP. Losses at the gene ends were 1 base for V and 6 bases for J; bases not matched to a gene: 2. The CDR3 loop spans 14 amino acids. The CDR3 region is CASGLGGLAGELFF. Here the CDR3 DNA reads TGTGCTAGTGGTTTGGGCGGACTAGCCGGGGAGCTGTTTTTT.

This clone was counted a single time. The J gene is TRBJ1-4, the V gene TRBV7-2, with D tentatively TRBD1 (5 bases). The CDR3 has 17 residues. The V gene lost 1 base and the J gene lost 4 bases, with 16 bases spanning the gap. Looked up from germline, CDR1 is SGHTA and CDR2 is FQGNSA. The CDR3 DNA follows: TGTGCCAGCAGCTTAGTTTCTGGGGGAGGATATAATGAAAAACTGTTTTTT. Protein product: CASSLVSGGGYNEKLFF.

The chain employs TRBV13 and TRBJ2-7; D not certain. Trimming pared 5 bases from V and 3 bases from J, leaving 11 bases between. Germline assignment: CDR1 PRHDT and CDR2 FYEKMQ (reference sequence). CDR3 size: 13 residues. CDR3: CASSPRNNYEQYF. DNA of the CDR3: TGTGCCAGCAGCCCCAGAAACAACTACGAGCAGTACTTC.

This clone appeared a few times. V is TRBV2 and J is TRBJ1-1, with D perhaps matching TRBD1 (6 bases). The germline CDR1 and CDR2 sequences are SNHLY and FYNNEI. V was clipped by 6 bases and J by 6 bases, with 14 bases between them. This CDR3 comprises 13 residues. CDR3: CASREQGLAEAFF. DNA of the CDR3: TGTGCCAGCAGGGAACAGGGACTCGCTGAAGCTTTCTTT.

The chain uses TRBV7-9 and TRBJ2-1; TRBD2 aligns across 11 bases. V was clipped by 2 bases and J by 8 bases; unmatched bases: 8. The CDR3 spans 16 residues. In germline, CDR1 is SEHNR, CDR2 FQNEAQ (reference sequence). Here the CDR3 DNA reads TGTGCCAGCAGCTTATCTTGGTTAGCGGGGGGGCATGAGCAGTTCTTC. Its translation: CASSLSWLAGGHEQFF.

CDR3 region: CASSYGLAQETQYF. The CDR3 DNA reads TGTGCCAGCTCATACGGTTTGGCTCAAGAGACCCAGTACTTC. The chain employs TRBV5-6 and TRBJ2-5; D uncertain. The CDR3 totals 14 residues. Germline V gene lookup returns CDR1 SGHDT and CDR2 YYEEEE. Trimming left V 7 bases short and J 2 bases short, with 15 bases between.

The chain carries TRBV7-2 and TRBJ2-1; 8 bases map to TRBD2. The CDR3 has 19 residues. The junction had 10 bases not matched to a gene; V was cut back by 0 bases and J by 0 bases. Germline V gene data show CDR1 as SGHTA and CDR2 as FQGNSA. DNA for the CDR3: TGTGCCAGCAGCTTAGCTCCTAGCGGGTATACTAGCTCCTACAATGAGCAGTTCTTC. As protein: CASSLAPSGYTSSYNEQFF.

This sequence joins TRBV18 and TRBJ1-6; no clear D gene. The germline gives CDR1 KGHSH, CDR2 LQKENI. The CDR3 sequence is 17 residues long. V lost 3 bases and J lost 0, with 12 bases in between. The CDR3 nucleotides are TGTGCCAGCTCACCGGACGACACGAGCTCCTATAATTCACCCCTCCACTTT. Translated: CASSPDDTSSYNSPLHF.

The rearrangement joins TRBV14 to TRBJ2-5, with 8 bases aligning to TRBD2. There are 16 residues in the CDR3. The V gene end was trimmed by 3 bases and the J gene end by 5 bases; junction bases not matched to a gene: 11. Germline loops: CDR1 SGHDN, CDR2 FVKESK. The CDR3 reads CASSHIFGGARETQYF. In DNA form, the CDR3 reads TGTGCCAGCAGCCATATTTTCGGGGGGGCCCGGGAGACCCAGTACTTC. The full variable domain, its missing parts supplied by reference TRBV14 and TRBJ2-5, is EAGVTQFPSHSVIEKGQTVTLRCDPISGHDNLYWYRRVMGKEIKFLLHFVKESKQDESGMPNNRFLAERTGGTYSTLKVQPAELEDSGVYFCASSHIFGGARETQYFGPGTRLLVL.

This chain joins TRBV27 and TRBJ2-5, with TRBD1 matching over 7 bases. CDR3 length equals 14 residues. Per germline, CDR1 MNHEY and CDR2 SMNVEV (reference sequence). The trim removed 6 bases at V and 1 base at J, leaving 5 bases unmatched. The CDR3 here is CASSDGQVQETQYF. The CDR3 DNA reads TGTGCCAGCAGCGATGGACAGGTCCAAGAGACCCAGTACTTC.

The chain combines TRBV19 with TRBJ1-2, with 9 bases matching TRBD1. The CDR3 is 12 amino acids. Per the germline V gene, CDR1 is LNHDA and CDR2 is SQIVND (reference sequence). Unmatched junction bases numbered 4, after V lost 3 bases and J lost 11 bases. CDR3 protein: CASSMGQGGYTF. The CDR3 DNA reads TGTGCCAGTAGTATGGGACAGGGTGGTTACACCTTC.

The chain carries TRBV9 and TRBJ1-1; D is uncertain. The CDR3 has 14 amino acids. The germline gives CDR1 SGDLS, CDR2 YYNGEE. V lost 0 bases, J lost 4 bases, and 10 bases lay in between. CDR3 sequence: CASSVELGGTEAFF. CDR3 nucleotides: TGTGCCAGCAGCGTAGAACTGGGAGGCACTGAAGCTTTCTTT.

The chain carries TRBV2 and TRBJ2-5; TRBD1 matches 8 bases. Germline V lookup: CDR1 SNHLY, CDR2 FYNNEI. This CDR3 has 18 amino acids. Trimming took 5 bases from V and 4 from J; bases not matched to a gene: 18. CDR3 bases: TGTGCCAGCAGTTCGGAGGGACAGGCGGTCCTTCGTCCAGAGACCCAGTACTTC. The encoded protein is CASSSEGQAVLRPETQYF.

V is TRBV27 and J is TRBJ2-7, with a weak D call TRBD1 (5 bases). Germline CDR1 and CDR2: MNHEY and SMNVEV (reference sequence). The CDR3 is 14 amino acids. V was shortened by 0 bases and J by 1 base, with 7 bases between the two germline ends. In DNA, the CDR3 is TGTGCCAGCAGTTTATCCAGACAGTCCTACGAGCAGTACTTC. Translation: CASSLSRQSYEQYF.

The gene calls are TRBV19 and TRBJ1-6; D unclear. CDR3 length: 17 residues. CDR1 is LNHDA and CDR2 is SQIVND in the germline V gene (reference sequence). V dropped 2 bases and J dropped 7 bases, with 18 bases sitting between them. CDR3: CASSISSASWTNSPLHF. The CDR3 nucleotides read TGTGCCAGTAGTATATCCTCGGCCAGTTGGACGAATTCACCCCTCCACTTT.

This clone is a singleton in its sample. Other DNA sequences in the sample encode the same CDR3. The chain has TRBV19 and TRBJ1-5; 11 bases are a match to TRBD1. CDR3 length equals 16 residues. J lost 4 bases, V lost 6 bases, and 8 bases had no gene match. Germline V gene sequence: CDR1 LNHDA, CDR2 SQIVND (reference sequence). The CDR3 reads CASSLIGTGGNQPQHF. In nucleotides, the CDR3 is TGTGCCAGTAGCCTAATCGGGACAGGGGGAAATCAGCCCCAGCATTTT.

This chain joins TRBV30 and TRBJ1-3; the D gene is possibly TRBD1 (6 bases). Germline V gene sequence: CDR1 GTSNPN, CDR2 SVGIG (reference sequence). V shed 8 bases and J shed 0 bases, with 8 bases lying between them. CDR3 length: 12 residues. DNA of the CDR3: TGTGCCGTACAGGGCTCTGGAAACACCATATATTTT. Its protein product is CAVQGSGNTIYF.